The 16 T cell receptor beta chains presented below share a single source sample, sequenced in a study of blood T cell repertoires in COVID-19. TCRdb's copy holds only in-frame clones and misses some; the assay was immunoSEQ multiplex PCR. Here the sample spans over 100,000 clones, around 86% being singletons. Sample: peripheral blood. Receptor source: a man aged 65 to 85 with acute or convalescent COVID-19.

As DNA, the CDR3 is TGTGCCAGCTCACCACTCAGAGGTACCACCTACGAGCAGTACTTC. Translated, it gives CASSPLRGTTYEQYF. The genes are TRBV18 and TRBJ2-7, with D unclear. Germline V lookup: CDR1 KGHSH, CDR2 LQKENI. V gave up 1 base and J gave up 2 bases, with 12 bases separating them. The CDR3 consists of 15 residues. Together with reference TRBV18 and TRBJ2-7, the CDR3 gives the full variable domain: NAGVMQNPRHLVRRRGQEARLRCSPMKGHSHVYWYRQLPEEGLKFMVYLQKENIIDESGMPKERFSAEFPKEGPSILRIQQVVRGDSAAYFCASSPLRGTTYEQYFGPGTRLTVT.

The chain joins TRBV2 to TRBJ1-6; D not resolved. Germline V CDR1 and CDR2: SNHLY, FYNNEI. This CDR3 is built from 16 residues. Trimming removed 4 bases at V and 3 bases at J, with 13 bases between. The CDR3 protein is CASSGSPAGYNSPLHF. The DNA for the CDR3 is TGTGCCAGCAGTGGGTCACCAGCGGGCTATAATTCACCCCTCCACTTT.

The rearrangement links TRBV20-1 to TRBJ2-7; possible D gene TRBD2, 5 bases. The CDR3 is 14 residues long. The V and J ends lost 3 bases and 6 bases respectively, with 18 bases between them. Germline CDR1 DFQATT, CDR2 SNEGSKA (reference sequence). The CDR3 reads CSASLREVAPEQYF. The DNA for the CDR3 is TGCAGTGCTAGTTTGAGGGAAGTGGCACCCGAGCAGTACTTC.

This clone appeared a single time. Written as DNA, the CDR3 is TGTGCCAGCTCACCACCGGGACTAAGAGAAGCTTTCTTT. Translating it yields CASSPPGLREAFF. The chain joins TRBV18 to TRBJ1-1; D is perhaps TRBD1 (5 bases). The V gene's germline CDR1 is KGHSH and CDR2 LQKENI. The CDR3 extends over 13 amino acids. V dropped 0 bases and J dropped 8 bases, with 10 bases sitting between them.

CDR3 protein: CAISERQGGNEKLFF. The CDR3 region has the DNA TGTGCCATCAGTGAGAGACAGGGGGGGAATGAAAAACTGTTTTTT. The V gene is TRBV10-3, the J gene TRBJ1-4; 9 bases agree with TRBD1. This CDR3 contains 15 residues. Losses at the gene ends were 2 bases for V and 5 bases for J; bases not matched to a gene: 3. Germline values: CDR1 ENHRY, CDR2 SYGVKD.

The chain recombines TRBV24-1 with TRBJ1-2, with D possibly being TRBD1 (5 bases). Trimming took 7 bases from V and 6 from J, leaving 14 bases between them. This CDR3 comprises 13 residues. In germline, CDR1 is KGHDR, CDR2 SFDVKD. The CDR3 spells CATSGRQGHGYTF. The CDR3 nucleotides are TGTGCCACCAGCGGACGGCAGGGTCATGGCTACACCTTC.

The chain has TRBV21-1 and TRBJ2-3; the D segment call TRBD1 is taken from the table without a DNA check. TRBV21-1 is flagged as a pseudogene. The CDR3 has 17 residues. The CDR3 region has the DNA TGTGCCAGCAGCAAAGCGCACAGGGGTTATGGCACAGATACGCAGTATTTT. Protein product: CASSKAHRGYGTDTQYF.

This chain connects TRBV7-2 to TRBJ2-7; 8 bases line up with TRBD2. V gave up 7 bases and J gave up 3 bases; unmatched junction bases: 8. Germline V gene data show CDR1 as SGHTA and CDR2 as FQGNSA. The CDR3 has 14 amino acids. The CDR3 sequence: CASTFIGGDYEQYF. CDR3 DNA sequence: TGTGCCAGCACCTTCATCGGGGGGGACTACGAGCAGTACTTC.

CDR3 residues: CASTGTVNSPLHF. CDR3 DNA sequence: TGTGCCAGTACCGGGACAGTTAATTCACCCCTCCACTTT. The chain uses TRBV2 and TRBJ1-6; 7 bases are a match to TRBD1. V lost 9 bases to trimming and J lost 6 bases; unmatched junction nucleotides: 5. The V gene's germline CDR1 is SNHLY and CDR2 FYNNEI. This CDR3 comprises 13 residues.

Concerning this clone: The same CDR3 can be traced to other DNA sequences in this sample. The V and J genes are TRBV5-1 and TRBJ1-6, with D perhaps TRBD1 (5 bases). Looked up from germline, CDR1 is SGHRS and CDR2 is YFSETQ. The length of the CDR3 is 15 residues. V was cut by 0 bases and J by 6 bases, with 10 bases left in between. For the CDR3, the DNA is TGCGCCAGCAGCTTGGTAACAGGTTCTAATTCACCCCTCCACTTT. Amino acid sequence: CASSLVTGSNSPLHF.

The chain couples TRBV5-1 to TRBJ2-3; D gene ambiguous. CDR1 is SGHRS and CDR2 is YFSETQ in the germline V gene. V shed 1 base and J shed 5 bases, with 5 bases lying between them. This CDR3 spans 12 amino acids. The CDR3 DNA reads as TGCGCCAGCAGCTTGCAGGTAGATACGCAGTATTTT. Encoded protein: CASSLQVDTQYF.

The chain couples TRBV7-3 to TRBJ2-7; D gene unclear. V lost 5 bases to trimming and J lost 6 bases, with 14 bases between them. The germline V gene encodes CDR1 SGHTA and CDR2 FQGTGA. The CDR3 has 13 amino acids. This chain's CDR3 is CASSPLGGGEQYF. The CDR3 DNA follows: TGTGCCAGCAGCCCCCTCGGCGGCGGCGAGCAGTACTTC.

This chain uses TRBV15 with TRBJ2-1, with a tentative D call TRBD2 (6 bases). CDR3 size: 15 residues. Germline-derived CDR1 and CDR2 are LNHNV and YYDKDF (reference sequence). V dropped 1 base and J dropped 2 bases, with 9 bases sitting between them. CDR3 region: CATSRVGLPYNEQFF. The CDR3 nucleotides read TGTGCCACCAGCAGAGTGGGACTCCCCTACAATGAGCAGTTCTTC.

The chain employs TRBV3-1 (or the pseudogene TRBV3-2) and TRBJ2-7, with 9 bases aligning to TRBD1. J was trimmed by 2 bases and V by 2 bases; bases with no gene match: 4. Germline V gene data show CDR1 as LGHDT and CDR2 as YNNKEL (reference sequence). The CDR3 has 15 residues. CDR3 in amino acids: CASSQSGTGPYEQYF. The CDR3, as DNA: TGTGCCAGCAGCCAATCCGGGACAGGGCCCTACGAGCAGTACTTC.

This chain connects TRBV20-1 to TRBJ1-4; D gene unclear. Trimming took 3 bases from V and 0 from J, leaving 11 bases between them. The length of the CDR3 is 15 residues. Germline V gene data show CDR1 as DFQATT and CDR2 as SNEGSKA (reference sequence). The CDR3 bases are TGCAGTGCTAGTAGCCTTAGTGCAACTAATGAAAAACTGTTTTTT. Translation gives CSASSLSATNEKLFF.

The J gene is TRBJ2-2, the V gene TRBV5-4; TRBD1 is a possible D gene (6 bases). The CDR3 loop spans 13 amino acids. CDR1 and CDR2 (germline): SGHNT, YYREEE (reference sequence). The ends were cut back, 5 bases at V and 4 bases at J, with 9 bases in the middle. CDR3 loop: CASRPQGTGELFF. In DNA, the CDR3 is TGTGCCAGCAGACCACAGGGCACCGGGGAGCTGTTTTTT.